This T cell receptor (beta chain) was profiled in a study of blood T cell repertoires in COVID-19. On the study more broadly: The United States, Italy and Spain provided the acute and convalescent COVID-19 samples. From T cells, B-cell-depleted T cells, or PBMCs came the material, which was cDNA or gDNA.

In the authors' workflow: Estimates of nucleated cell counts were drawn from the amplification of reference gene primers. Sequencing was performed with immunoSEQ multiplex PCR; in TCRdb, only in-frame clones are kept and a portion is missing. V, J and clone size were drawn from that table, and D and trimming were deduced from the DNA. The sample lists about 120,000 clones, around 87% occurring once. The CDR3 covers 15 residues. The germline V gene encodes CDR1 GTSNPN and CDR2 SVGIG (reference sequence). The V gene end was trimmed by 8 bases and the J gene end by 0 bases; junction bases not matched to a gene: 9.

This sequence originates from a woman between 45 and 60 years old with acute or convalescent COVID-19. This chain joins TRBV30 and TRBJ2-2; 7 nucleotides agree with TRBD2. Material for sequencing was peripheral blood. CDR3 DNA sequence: TGTGCCGTCCCTCCTAGCGGCCCGAACACCGGGGAGCTGTTTTTT. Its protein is CAVPPSGPNTGELFF.